These 11 T cell receptor beta chains originate from one sample sequenced in a study of blood T cell repertoires in COVID-19. Some clones are missing from TCRdb's copy, which holds only in-frame ones; the method was immunoSEQ multiplex PCR. Of roughly 110,000 clones in the sample, 86% were seen once. The sequenced material came from peripheral blood. The source is a man aged 40-55 years with acute or convalescent COVID-19.

This clone was seen once. The chain's CDR3 is CASSIAGSDGYTF. The CDR3 nucleotides read TGTGCCAGTAGTATAGCAGGATCTGATGGCTACACCTTC. The chain recombines TRBV19 with TRBJ1-2; D is undetermined. Germline V gives CDR1 LNHDA, CDR2 SQIVND (reference sequence). Trimming removed 1 base at V and 6 bases at J, with 9 bases between. The CDR3 covers 13 residues.

This chain uses TRBV24-1 with TRBJ1-3; D unclear. The CDR3 runs 17 residues. The V gene's germline CDR1 is KGHDR and CDR2 SFDVKD. Trimming removed 1 base at V and 0 bases at J, with 12 bases between. CDR3 region: CATSDFGDTRSGNTIYF. In nucleotides, the CDR3 is TGTGCCACCAGTGATTTCGGCGACACCCGCTCTGGAAACACCATATATTTT.

The rearrangement joins TRBV7-8 to TRBJ2-7; D is possibly TRBD1 (6 bases). V was trimmed by 4 bases and J by 3 bases, leaving 13 bases between them. The CDR3 has 14 residues. The germline V gene encodes CDR1 SGHVS and CDR2 FQNEAQ. CDR3 residues: CASSSTRGHYEQYF. As DNA, the CDR3 is TGTGCCAGCAGCTCGACCCGGGGACACTACGAGCAGTACTTC.

A single count supports this clone. The V gene is TRBV27, the J gene TRBJ1-2; no firm D call. This CDR3 has 14 amino acids. The ends were cut back, 4 bases at V and 2 bases at J, with 11 bases in the middle. The germline V gene encodes CDR1 MNHEY and CDR2 SMNVEV (reference sequence). The CDR3 region is CASSSNQENYGYTF. CDR3 in DNA: TGTGCCAGCAGTTCCAATCAGGAAAACTATGGCTACACCTTC.

The rearrangement joins TRBV5-6 to TRBJ2-7; D might be TRBD2 (7 bases). This CDR3 has 17 amino acids. Germline V lookup: CDR1 SGHDT, CDR2 YYEEEE. Trimming stripped 4 bases from V and 5 bases from J, with 25 bases between. The CDR3 DNA is TGTGCCAGCAGCGGGGGGGCCCTCCGCGGGAGCTGGAACGAGCAGTACTTC. Its translation: CASSGGALRGSWNEQYF. The full variable domain, rest sourced from reference TRBV5-6 and TRBJ2-7, is DAGVTQSPTHLIKTRGQQVTLRCSPKSGHDTVSWYQQALGQGPQFIFQYYEEEERQRGNFPDRFSGHQFPNYSSELNVNALLLGDSALYLCASSGGALRGSWNEQYFGPGTRLTVT.

The V gene is TRBV7-8, the J gene TRBJ2-5; 11 bases are a match to TRBD2. The J segment lost 1 base and the V segment lost 8 bases, leaving 6 bases of the junction unmatched. This CDR3 region has 15 residues. Germline CDR1 is SGHVS and CDR2 is FQNEAQ. CDR3 protein: CASDPGTSGQETQYF. The CDR3 region has the DNA TGTGCCAGCGACCCCGGGACTAGCGGCCAAGAGACCCAGTACTTC.

The genes are TRBV11-1 and TRBJ1-2; D call uncertain. The V end was cut by 1 base, the J end by 6 bases, with 9 bases between. Germline values: CDR1 SGHAT, CDR2 FQDESV (reference sequence). The CDR3 runs 13 residues. This CDR3 reads CASSLGGFHGYTF. In DNA, the CDR3 is TGTGCCAGCAGCTTAGGAGGCTTTCATGGCTACACCTTC. Full variable domain (outside the CDR3, taken from reference TRBV11-1 and TRBJ1-2): EAEVAQSPRYKITEKSQAVAFWCDPISGHATLYWYRQILGQGPELLVQFQDESVVDDSQLPKDRFSAERLKGVDSTLKIQPAELGDSAMYLCASSLGGFHGYTFGSGTRLTVV.

The gene calls are TRBV7-9 and TRBJ2-5, with 9 bases aligning to TRBD2. Germline CDR1 SEHNR, CDR2 FQNEAQ (reference sequence). The trim removed 3 bases at V and 2 bases at J, leaving 4 bases unmatched. The CDR3 extends over 15 amino acids. CDR3 nucleotide sequence: TGTGCCAGCAGCTTGAGTCTAGCGGGGCAAGAGACCCAGTACTTC. Amino acid sequence: CASSLSLAGQETQYF.

V and J are TRBV3-1 (or the pseudogene TRBV3-2) and TRBJ2-7; D may be TRBD1 (5 bases). The germline V gene has CDR1 LGHDT and CDR2 YNNKEL (reference sequence). The CDR3 is 14 residues long. V was clipped by 6 bases and J by 4 bases, with 16 bases between them. The CDR3 here is CASRQTALGYEQYF. CDR3 DNA: TGTGCCAGCAGGCAGACAGCCTTAGGGTACGAGCAGTACTTC.

The rearrangement uses TRBV5-4 and TRBJ1-3, with D tentatively TRBD1 (5 bases). CDR1 and CDR2 (germline): SGHNT, YYREEE (reference sequence). Deletions cut 4 bases from V and 0 bases from J, with 14 bases between. The CDR3 has 16 residues. The CDR3 region is CASSVTQTVSGNTIYF. Here the CDR3 DNA reads TGTGCCAGCAGCGTAACACAGACAGTCTCTGGAAACACCATATATTTT. Supplemented by reference TRBV5-4 and TRBJ1-3, the full variable domain reads ETGVTQSPTHLIKTRGQQVTLRCSSQSGHNTVSWYQQALGQGPQFIFQYYREEENGRGNFPPRFSGLQFPNYSSELNVNALELDDSALYLCASSVTQTVSGNTIYFGEGSWLTVV.

This clone was seen once. The chain has TRBV27 and TRBJ2-7, with D perhaps TRBD2 (5 bases). CDR3 length: 12 residues. V was shortened by 8 bases and J by 5 bases, with 13 bases between the two germline ends. The germline gives CDR1 MNHEY, CDR2 SMNVEV (reference sequence). CDR3 DNA: TGTGCCAGCGGGAGAGTCACCCACGAGCAGTACTTC. It encodes CASGRVTHEQYF.